The subject of this entry is one T cell receptor beta chain. The antigen remains unidentified. The record originates from a study of Ad26.COV2.S vaccination and SARS-CoV-2 variants. Looking at the study overall: This donor came from the COV1001 trial of Ad26.COV2.S. Ad26.COV2.S given intramuscularly, once or twice 56 days apart.

Treatment indicated: over 15 received Ad26.COV2.S at low or high dose, single or two shots; several received placebo; per-sample allocation not given. At day 63 after the first vaccine or placebo injection, samples were drawn. Boston provided a donor who was an adult aged 18-55 years. The germline gives CDR1 KGHSH, CDR2 LQKENI. This CDR3 has 16 residues. Trimming removed 2 bases at V and 2 bases at J, with 13 bases between. Study results and caveats: Those who received the vaccine showed greater spike-specific TCR breadth than those given placebo.

Generated by immunoSEQ multiplex PCR, the TCRdb table keeps only in-frame clones and is missing some. The table shows more than 400,000 clones, with around 90% occurring only once. This receptor was identified in a person between 18 and 65 years old who received the Ad26.COV2.S COVID-19 vaccine or a placebo. The starting material was peripheral blood, obtained in a trial of Ad26.COV2.S vaccine versus placebo. This chain links TRBV18 with TRBJ1-5; D gene unclear. The CDR3 loop reads CASSPIDILGNQPQHF. CDR3 nucleotides: TGTGCCAGCTCACCAATAGACATATTGGGCAATCAGCCCCAGCATTTT.